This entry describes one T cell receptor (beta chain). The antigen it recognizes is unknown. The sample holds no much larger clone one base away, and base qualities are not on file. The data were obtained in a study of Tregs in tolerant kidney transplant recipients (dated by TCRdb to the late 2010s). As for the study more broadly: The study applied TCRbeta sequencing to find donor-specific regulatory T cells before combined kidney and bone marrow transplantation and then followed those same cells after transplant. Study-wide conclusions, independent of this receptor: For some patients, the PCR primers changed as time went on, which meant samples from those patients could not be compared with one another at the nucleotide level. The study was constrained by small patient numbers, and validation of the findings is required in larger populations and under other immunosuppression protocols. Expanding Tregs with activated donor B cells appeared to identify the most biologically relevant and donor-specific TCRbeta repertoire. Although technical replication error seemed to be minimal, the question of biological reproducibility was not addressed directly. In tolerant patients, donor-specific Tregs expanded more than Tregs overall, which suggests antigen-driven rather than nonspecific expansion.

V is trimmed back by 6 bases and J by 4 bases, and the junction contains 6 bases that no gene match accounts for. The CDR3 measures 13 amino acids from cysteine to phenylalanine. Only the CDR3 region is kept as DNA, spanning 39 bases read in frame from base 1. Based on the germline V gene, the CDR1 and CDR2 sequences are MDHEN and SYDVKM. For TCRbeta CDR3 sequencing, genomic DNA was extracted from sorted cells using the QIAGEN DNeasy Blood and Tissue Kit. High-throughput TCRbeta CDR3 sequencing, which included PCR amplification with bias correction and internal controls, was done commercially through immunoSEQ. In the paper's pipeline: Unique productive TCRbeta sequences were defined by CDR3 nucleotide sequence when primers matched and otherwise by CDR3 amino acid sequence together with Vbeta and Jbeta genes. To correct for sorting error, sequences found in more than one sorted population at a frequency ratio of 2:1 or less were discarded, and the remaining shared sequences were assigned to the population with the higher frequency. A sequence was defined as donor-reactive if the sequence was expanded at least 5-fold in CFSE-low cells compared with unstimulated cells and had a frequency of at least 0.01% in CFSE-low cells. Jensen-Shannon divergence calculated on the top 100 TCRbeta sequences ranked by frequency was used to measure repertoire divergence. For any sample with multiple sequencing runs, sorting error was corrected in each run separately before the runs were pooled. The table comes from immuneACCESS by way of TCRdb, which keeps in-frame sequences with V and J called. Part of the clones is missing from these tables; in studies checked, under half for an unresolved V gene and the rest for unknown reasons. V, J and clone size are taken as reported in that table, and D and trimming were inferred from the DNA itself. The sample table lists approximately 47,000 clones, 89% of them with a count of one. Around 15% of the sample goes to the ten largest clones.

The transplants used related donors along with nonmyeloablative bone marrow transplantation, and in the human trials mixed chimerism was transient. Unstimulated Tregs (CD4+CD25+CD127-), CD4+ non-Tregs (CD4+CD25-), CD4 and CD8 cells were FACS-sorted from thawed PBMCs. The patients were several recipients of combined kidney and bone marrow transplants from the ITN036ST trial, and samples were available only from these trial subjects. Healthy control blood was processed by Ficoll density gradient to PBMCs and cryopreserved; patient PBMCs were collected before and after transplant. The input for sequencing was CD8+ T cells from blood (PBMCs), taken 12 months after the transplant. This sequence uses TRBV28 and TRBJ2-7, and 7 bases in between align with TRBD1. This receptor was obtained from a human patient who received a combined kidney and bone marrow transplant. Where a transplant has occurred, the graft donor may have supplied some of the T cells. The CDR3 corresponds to CASRRQGDYEQYF. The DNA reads TGTGCCAGCAGACGACAGGGTGATTACGAGCAGTACTTC. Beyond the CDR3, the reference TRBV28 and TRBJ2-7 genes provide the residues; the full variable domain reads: DVKVTQSSRYLVKRTGEKVFLECVQDMDHENMFWYRQDPGLGLRLIYFSYDVKMKEKGDIPEGYSVSREKKERFSLILESASTNQTSMYLCASRRQGDYEQYFGPGTRLTVT.